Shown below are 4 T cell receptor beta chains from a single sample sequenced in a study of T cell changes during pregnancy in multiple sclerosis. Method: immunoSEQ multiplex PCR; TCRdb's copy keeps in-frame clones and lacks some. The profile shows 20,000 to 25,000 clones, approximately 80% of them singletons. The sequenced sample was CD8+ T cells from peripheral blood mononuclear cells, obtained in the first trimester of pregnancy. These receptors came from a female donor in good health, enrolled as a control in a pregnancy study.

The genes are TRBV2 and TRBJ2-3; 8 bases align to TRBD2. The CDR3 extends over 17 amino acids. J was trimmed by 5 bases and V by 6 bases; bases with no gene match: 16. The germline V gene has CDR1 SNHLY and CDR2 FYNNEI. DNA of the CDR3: TGTGCCAGCAGACCCCGGTGGAGCGGGAGTGTATTAGATACGCAGTATTTT. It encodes CASRPRWSGSVLDTQYF.

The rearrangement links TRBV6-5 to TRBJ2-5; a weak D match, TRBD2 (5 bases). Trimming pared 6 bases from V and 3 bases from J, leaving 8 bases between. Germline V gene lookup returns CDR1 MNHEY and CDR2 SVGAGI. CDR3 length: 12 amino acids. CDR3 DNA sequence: TGTGCCAGCAGGGGAGCGGAAGAGACCCAGTACTTC. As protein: CASRGAEETQYF.

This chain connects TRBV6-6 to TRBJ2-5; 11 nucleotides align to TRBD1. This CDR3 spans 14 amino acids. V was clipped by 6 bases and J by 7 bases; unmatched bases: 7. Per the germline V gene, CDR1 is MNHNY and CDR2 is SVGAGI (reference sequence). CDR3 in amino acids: CASRGQGAAGTQYF. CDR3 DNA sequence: TGTGCCAGCAGAGGACAGGGGGCGGCGGGGACCCAGTACTTC.

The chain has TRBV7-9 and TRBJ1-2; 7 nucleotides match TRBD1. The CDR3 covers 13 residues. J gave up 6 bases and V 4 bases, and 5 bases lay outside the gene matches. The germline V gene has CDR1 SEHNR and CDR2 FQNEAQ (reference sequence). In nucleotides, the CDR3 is TGTGCCAGCAGCTCACACAGGGGAGATGGCTACACCTTC. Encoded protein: CASSSHRGDGYTF.